The 14 T cell receptor beta chains presented below share a single source sample, sequenced in a study of neurological immune-mediated disorders. TCRdb called the 5' RACE reads again in MiXCR, with one record for every CDR3 protein. The sample includes 15,000 to 20,000 distinct CDR3 sequences, roughly 15% of them seen just once. The sequenced sample consisted of CD4+ T cells from blood. Receptors originate from a woman aged 60 to 75 with HTLV-1-associated myelopathy (HAM/TSP).

This clonotype appeared many times. This chain joins TRBV6-2 or TRBV6-3 and TRBJ2-7; TRBD1 agrees at 7 bases. CDR1 and CDR2 from the germline V gene are MNHEY and SVGEGT. V shed 4 bases and J 7 bases; nucleotides not matched to a gene: 19. This CDR3 has 17 amino acids. The CDR3 spells CASSSSRSLRGPKEQYF. DNA for the CDR3: TGTGCCAGCAGTTCCTCCAGGTCGCTTAGGGGGCCGAAAGAGCAGTACTTC.

At least ten counts were recorded for this clonotype. This rearrangement joins TRBV5-1 to TRBJ2-7; TRBD1 matches 9 bases. This CDR3 spans 16 amino acids. Looked up from germline, CDR1 is SGHRS and CDR2 is YFSETQ. J gave up 5 bases and V 1 base, and 10 bases lay outside the gene matches. This CDR3 reads CASSLRGGTGRNEQYF. CDR3 nucleotides: TGCGCCAGCAGCTTGCGAGGCGGGACAGGGAGGAACGAGCAGTACTTC.

This rearrangement joins TRBV6-1 to TRBJ2-2; either TRBD1 or TRBD2 may fit D (7 bases each). Germline-derived CDR1 and CDR2 are MNHNS and SASEGT. The CDR3 length is 14 residues. Trimming pared 10 bases from V and 6 bases from J, leaving 18 bases between. CDR3 sequence (DNA): TGTGCCAACAGCCCGACAGGGAGGGCCGGGGAGCTGTTTTTT. Protein product: CANSPTGRAGELFF.

This clonotype occurred many times. This chain joins TRBV7-8 and TRBJ2-2; D gene unclear. V dropped 4 bases and J dropped 7 bases, with 22 bases sitting between them. CDR1 is SGHVS, CDR2 FQNEAQ, per germline. This CDR3 comprises 17 residues. The CDR3 DNA reads TGTGCCAGCAGCTGGAGTCAGAGACCAACTCAGATCGGGGAGCTGTTTTTT. This encodes CASSWSQRPTQIGELFF.

This clonotype was detected many times. The chain joins TRBV6-5 to TRBJ2-2; possibly TRBD1 or TRBD2 for D (5 bases each). The V end lost 0 bases, the J end lost 5 bases, and 16 bases lay between the germline ends. The CDR3 is 17 amino acids. Germline CDR1 and CDR2: MNHEY and SVGAGI. The CDR3 region is CASSYSKRPGSTGELFF. The CDR3 region has the DNA TGTGCCAGCAGTTACTCGAAAAGGCCAGGGAGTACCGGGGAGCTGTTTTTT.

The CDR3 DNA reads TGCGCCAGCAGCCTGCAGGGGACTAGCGGGACACTAAACCCCTACGAGCAGTACTTC. Residues: CASSLQGTSGTLNPYEQYF. The chain recombines TRBV5-1 with TRBJ2-7; 13 bases are a match to TRBD2. This CDR3 is built from 19 residues. J gave up 2 bases and V 4 bases, and 15 bases lay outside the gene matches. Germline V gives CDR1 SGHRS, CDR2 YFSETQ.

This clonotype came up a few times. This chain connects TRBV20-1 to TRBJ2-2; no clear D. This CDR3 spans 11 amino acids. Deletions cut 3 bases from V and 5 bases from J, with 4 bases between. Germline V gene sequence: CDR1 DFQATT, CDR2 SNEGSKA (reference sequence). CDR3 sequence: CSARKTGELFF. CDR3 DNA sequence: TGCAGTGCTAGGAAGACCGGGGAGCTGTTTTTT.

Ten or more counts support this clonotype. V and J are TRBV24-1 and TRBJ2-1, with D tentatively TRBD1 (6 bases). The germline gives CDR1 KGHDR, CDR2 SFDVKD. V gave up 12 bases and J gave up 5 bases, with 25 bases separating them. This CDR3 has 16 residues. The CDR3 reads CASITKGHLLNNEQFF. The CDR3 DNA reads TGTGCCTCCATAACTAAGGGACACCTCCTAAACAATGAGCAGTTCTTC.

This clonotype is judged medium-sized. The chain combines TRBV3-1 with TRBJ2-2, with a tentative D call TRBD2 (6 bases). The CDR3 runs 15 residues. Germline V gene data show CDR1 as LGHDT and CDR2 as YNNKEL (reference sequence). V shed 4 bases and J shed 5 bases, with 14 bases lying between them. The CDR3 is CASSPLATVTGELFF. The CDR3 DNA follows: TGTGCCAGCAGCCCCCTAGCGACGGTAACCGGGGAGCTGTTTTTT. Full variable domain (missing parts from reference TRBV3-1 and TRBJ2-2): DTAVSQTPKYLVTQMGNDKSIKCEQNLGHDTMYWYKQDSKKFLKIMFSYNNKELIINETVPNRFSPKSPDKAHLNLHINSLELGDSAVYFCASSPLATVTGELFFGEGSRLTVL.

The chain joins TRBV20-1 to TRBJ2-2; perhaps TRBD2 as D (5 bases). V gave up 2 bases and J gave up 9 bases, with 10 bases separating them. This CDR3 has 12 residues. Germline CDR1 and CDR2: DFQATT and SNEGSKA (reference sequence). The CDR3 bases are TGCAGTGCTAGAAGGGAGTCCTGGGAGCTGTTTTTT. Encoded protein: CSARRESWELFF.

This clonotype was counted ten times or more. This chain connects TRBV19 to TRBJ2-4, with D maybe TRBD2 (5 bases). V lost 6 bases, J lost 9 bases, and 15 bases lay in between. The length of the CDR3 is 13 residues. Germline CDR1 is LNHDA and CDR2 is SQIVND (reference sequence). CDR3 DNA sequence: TGTGCCAGTAGCCGCGGAGGCGGGCGCATTCAGTACTTC. Amino acid sequence: CASSRGGGRIQYF.

The gene calls are TRBV5-6 and TRBJ2-3, with 9 bases lining up with TRBD1. The junction had 11 bases not matched to a gene; V was cut back by 3 bases and J by 6 bases. Germline V gives CDR1 SGHDT, CDR2 YYEEEE. The CDR3 sequence is 16 residues long. The CDR3, as DNA: TGTGCCAGCAGCTGGCGGGACAGGGCGACCAGGGATACGCAGTATTTT. Encoded protein: CASSWRDRATRDTQYF.

This clonotype came up many times. This chain connects TRBV5-1 to TRBJ2-7; D possibly matches TRBD1 or TRBD2 (6 bases each). The ends were cut back, 0 bases at V and 7 bases at J, with 14 bases in the middle. Looked up from germline, CDR1 is SGHRS and CDR2 is YFSETQ. The CDR3 length is 14 residues. Here the CDR3 reads CASSLDTRGREQYF. CDR3 coding DNA: TGCGCCAGCAGCTTGGACACCCGGGGGCGGGAGCAGTACTTC.

This clonotype was recorded at least ten times. This rearrangement joins TRBV24-1 to TRBJ2-6; the match to TRBD1 covers 8 bases. CDR1 is KGHDR, CDR2 SFDVKD, per germline. Germline trimming cut 2 bases from V and 0 bases from J; bases unmatched to any gene: 8. CDR3 size: 19 residues. CDR3 DNA: TGTGCCACCAGTGATTCGACCGGGACAGGTACCTCTGGGGCCAACGTCCTGACTTTC. Amino acids: CATSDSTGTGTSGANVLTF.